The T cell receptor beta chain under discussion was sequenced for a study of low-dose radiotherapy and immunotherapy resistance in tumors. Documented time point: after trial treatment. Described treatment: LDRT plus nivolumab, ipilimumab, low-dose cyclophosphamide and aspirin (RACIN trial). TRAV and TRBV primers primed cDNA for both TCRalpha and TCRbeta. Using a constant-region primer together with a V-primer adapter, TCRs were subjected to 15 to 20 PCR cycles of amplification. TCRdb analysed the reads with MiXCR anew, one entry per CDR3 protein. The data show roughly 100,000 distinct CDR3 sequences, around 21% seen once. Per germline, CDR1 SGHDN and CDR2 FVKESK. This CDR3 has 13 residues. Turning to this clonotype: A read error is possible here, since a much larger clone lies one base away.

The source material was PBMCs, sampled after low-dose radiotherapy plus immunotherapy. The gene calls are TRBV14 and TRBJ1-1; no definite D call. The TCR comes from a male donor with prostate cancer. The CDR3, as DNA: TGTGCCAGCAGCCGACATATGAACTCTGAAGCTTTCTTT. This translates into CASSRHMNSEAFF.